This T cell receptor (beta chain) emerged from a study of blood T cell repertoires in COVID-19. On the study more broadly: Samples came from the United States, Italy and Spain, spanning acute and convalescent COVID-19. The cDNA or gDNA used as material had been derived from T cells, B-cell-depleted T cells, or PBMCs.

Per the original methods: Counts of nucleated cells, estimated from reference gene primer amplification, were obtained. Profiled with immunoSEQ multiplex PCR; TCRdb holds only in-frame clones, not every one. That table furnishes V, J and clone size, whereas the DNA furnished D and trimming. The sample contains just over 95,000 clones, 90% of which appear only once. V was trimmed by 1 base and J by 9 bases, leaving 13 bases between them. The germline gives CDR1 SGHNT, CDR2 YENEEA. This CDR3 spans 14 amino acids. The chain recombines TRBV11-3 with TRBJ2-1; D remains unclear. This sequence was found in a man aged 55-75 years with acute or convalescent COVID-19. Specimen: peripheral blood. CDR3 DNA: TGTGCCAGCAGCTTAGCAGGAAGTCGCAGTGAGCAGTTCTTC. Translation: CASSLAGSRSEQFF.